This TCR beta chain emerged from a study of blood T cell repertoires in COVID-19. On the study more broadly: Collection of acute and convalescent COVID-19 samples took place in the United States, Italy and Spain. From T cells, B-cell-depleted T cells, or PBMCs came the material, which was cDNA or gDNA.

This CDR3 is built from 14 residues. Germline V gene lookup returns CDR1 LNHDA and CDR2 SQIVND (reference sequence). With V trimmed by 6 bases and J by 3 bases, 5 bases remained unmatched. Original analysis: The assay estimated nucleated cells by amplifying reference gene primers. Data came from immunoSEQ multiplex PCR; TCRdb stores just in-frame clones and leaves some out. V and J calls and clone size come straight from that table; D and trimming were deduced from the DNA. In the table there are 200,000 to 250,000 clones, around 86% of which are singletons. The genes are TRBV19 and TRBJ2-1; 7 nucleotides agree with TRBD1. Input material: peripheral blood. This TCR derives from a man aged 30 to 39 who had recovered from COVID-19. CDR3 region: CASRETGLYNEQFF. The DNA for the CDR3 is TGTGCCAGTAGGGAGACAGGGCTCTACAATGAGCAGTTCTTC.